This T cell receptor (beta chain) was sequenced for a study of TIL therapy for anti-PD-1-resistant metastatic lung cancer. Across the study: Tumor harvest preceded PD-1/PD-L1 blockade, followed by nivolumab treatment. Tumors had a median PD-L1 proportion score of approximately 5.5%. Findings and caveats of the study: Infused TIL clonotypes partially replaced the baseline blood repertoire, then decayed over months.

There are 11 residues in the CDR3. Germline V gene lookup returns CDR1 SGHTA and CDR2 FQGTGA. This was the immunoSEQ v3 assay. Sequencing used immunoSEQ multiplex PCR; TCRdb keeps in-frame clones, though not all of them. The table records about 60,000 clones, roughly 91% of them present only once. For this clone: Its antigen remains unidentified. A read error may produce the germline difference seen at one junction end.

As to time point: pre-treatment sample, taken before nivolumab and TIL therapy. The sequence was obtained from a person between 25 and 79 years old with non-small cell lung cancer. V usage is TRBV7-3 and J usage is TRBJ1-1; D may be TRBD1 (6 bases). The sample in question was blood, obtained at baseline. The CDR3 nucleotides are TGTGCCAGCAGCTGTGCTGAGACAGGCTGCTTT. Translating gives CASSCAETGCF.